A single count supports the clone carrying this TCR beta chain. Its cognate antigen is unknown. Other DNA sequences of this sample code for an identical CDR3. V gave up 2 bases and J gave up 1 base, with 11 bases separating them. Germline V gene sequence: CDR1 SGHRS, CDR2 YFSETQ. The CDR3 length is 15 residues. This record comes from a study of shared clonotypes between healthy human individuals. Overall study findings and caveats: Generation of non-shared clonotypes was less probable than generation of clonotypes shared by all four donors.

Here immunoSEQ multiplex PCR was the method, and the copy in TCRdb shows in-frame clones only, minus some. The data hold about 1.5 million clones, with 98% observed a single time. The V and J genes are TRBV5-1 and TRBJ2-3, with D perhaps TRBD1 or TRBD2 (7 bases each). Input material: naive CD4+ T cells sorted from blood. Subset given: CD45RA+ positively selected. This TCR was sampled from a man younger than 45 in good health. CDR3 protein: CASSFAGGGTDTQYF. For the CDR3, the DNA is TGCGCCAGCAGCTTTGCAGGGGGGGGCACAGATACGCAGTATTTT.